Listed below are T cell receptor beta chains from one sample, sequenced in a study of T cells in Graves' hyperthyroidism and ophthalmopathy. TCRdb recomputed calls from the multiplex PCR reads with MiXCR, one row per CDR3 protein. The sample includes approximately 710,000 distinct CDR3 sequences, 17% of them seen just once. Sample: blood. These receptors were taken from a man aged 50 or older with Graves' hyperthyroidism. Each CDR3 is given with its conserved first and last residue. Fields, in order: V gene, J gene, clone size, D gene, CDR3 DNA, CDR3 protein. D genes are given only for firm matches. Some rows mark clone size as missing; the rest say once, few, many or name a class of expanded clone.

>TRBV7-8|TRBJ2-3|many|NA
TGTGCCAGCAGCTTACGAGGTGGGGCCAGTATAAACACAGATACGCAGTATTTT
CASSLRGGASINTDTQYF
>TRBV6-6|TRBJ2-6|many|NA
TGTGCCAGCAGTTACTCCCTTCTAGACGTCTCTGGGGCCAACGTCCTGACTTTC
CASSYSLLDVSGANVLTF
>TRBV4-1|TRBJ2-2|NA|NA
TGCGCCAGCAGCGAGTACACCGGGGAGCTGTTTTTT
CASSEYTGELFF
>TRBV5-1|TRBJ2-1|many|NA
TGCGCCAGCAGCTTGAACGAACACCGAGGAAATAATGAGCAGTTCTTC
CASSLNEHRGNNEQFF
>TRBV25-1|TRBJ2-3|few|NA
TGTGCCAGCAGTTTTTCGACTAGCACAGATACGCAGTATTTT
CASSFSTSTDTQYF
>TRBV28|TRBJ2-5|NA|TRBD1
TGTGCCAGCAGTTTAGGAGACAGGGCTCAAGAGACCCAGTACTTC
CASSLGDRAQETQYF
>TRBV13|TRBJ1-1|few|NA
TGTGCCAGCAGCGTCGCGGGACTTGGGGCTTTCTTT
CASSVAGLGAFF
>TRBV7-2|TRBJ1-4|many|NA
TGTGCCAGCAGCTTAGTCATCGCAGGGGCTGAAAAACTGTTTTTT
CASSLVIAGAEKLFF
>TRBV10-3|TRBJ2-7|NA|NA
TGTGCCATCAGTGAGGGACACCAAGCCTACGAGCAGTACTTC
CAISEGHQAYEQYF
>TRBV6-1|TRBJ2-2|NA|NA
TGTGCCAGCAGATGGACAGAAAACACCGGGGAGCTGTTTTTT
CASRWTENTGELFF
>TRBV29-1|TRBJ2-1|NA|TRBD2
TGCAGCGTTGAATTGACGGGACTAGCGGTGTTGAGCTCCTACAATGAGCAGTTCTTC
CSVELTGLAVLSSYNEQFF
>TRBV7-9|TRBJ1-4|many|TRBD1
TGTGCCAGCAGCAAATGGACAGGGTTGGCTGAAAAACTGTTTTTT
CASSKWTGLAEKLFF